The 30 T cell receptor beta chains presented below share a single source sample, sequenced in a study of Ad26.COV2.S vaccination and SARS-CoV-2 variants. Sequenced by immunoSEQ multiplex PCR; TCRdb stores in-frame clones only, minus some. The sample contains 350,000 to 500,000 clones, around 91% of which appear only once. This sample's treatment: some 20 received Ad26.COV2.S at low or high dose, single or two shots; about 5 received placebo; per-sample allocation not given. The samples date from day 63 after the first vaccine or placebo injection. Sequencing was performed on peripheral blood, taken in a trial of Ad26.COV2.S vaccine versus placebo. The receptors were sampled from a person between 18 and 60 years old who received the Ad26.COV2.S COVID-19 vaccine or a placebo.

This clone is a singleton in its sample. This chain links TRBV6-2 or TRBV6-3 with TRBJ2-2; a weak D match, TRBD2 (6 bases). The CDR3 loop spans 14 amino acids. Trimming stripped 0 bases from V and 7 bases from J, with 9 bases between. Germline V gene sequence: CDR1 MNHEY, CDR2 SVGEGT. The CDR3 region is CASSYSGGIGELFF. For the CDR3, the DNA is TGTGCCAGCAGTTACTCCGGGGGTATCGGGGAGCTGTTTTTT.

CDR3 nucleotide sequence: TGTGCCAGCAGTTCTAAGTCCGACAATCAGCCCCAGCATTTT. Translated: CASSSKSDNQPQHF. The chain couples TRBV6-6 to TRBJ1-5; D not certain. The CDR3 covers 14 residues. The germline V gene encodes CDR1 MNHNY and CDR2 SVGAGI (reference sequence). V lost 4 bases, J lost 3 bases, and 10 bases lay in between.

The V call is TRBV5-5, the J call TRBJ2-2; TRBD1 agrees at 12 bases. The CDR3 runs 15 residues. Germline V CDR1 and CDR2: SGHKS, YYEKEE (reference sequence). V was pared by 4 bases and J by 7 bases, with 5 bases of the junction left unmatched. The CDR3 region has the DNA TGTGCCAGCAGCCTGGGACAGGGGGCGGGCGGGGAGCTGTTTTTT. Protein product: CASSLGQGAGGELFF.

This chain joins TRBV7-2 and TRBJ1-6; D call uncertain. V lost 3 bases and J 7 bases, leaving 4 bases between the germline ends. The germline V gene has CDR1 SGHTA and CDR2 FQGNSA. This CDR3 has 12 amino acids. The DNA of the CDR3 is TGTGCCAGCAGCTTTCGGAATTCACCCCTCCACTTT. Translating it yields CASSFRNSPLHF. Variable domain in full (rest from reference TRBV7-2 and TRBJ1-6): GAGVSQSPSNKVTEKGKDVELRCDPISGHTALYWYRQSLGQGLEFLIYFQGNSAPDKSGLPSDRFSAERTGGSVSTLTIQRTQQEDSAVYLCASSFRNSPLHFGNGTRLTVT.

The chain joins TRBV11-2 to TRBJ2-7, with D unclear. The CDR3 has 14 amino acids. CDR1 SGHAT and CDR2 FQNNGV come from the germline V gene. Trimming removed 1 base from V and 3 bases from J, with 10 bases in between. CDR3 residues: CASSLGGVVYEQYF. CDR3 DNA sequence: TGTGCCAGCAGCTTAGGTGGAGTGGTCTACGAGCAGTACTTC.

The chain links TRBV28 to TRBJ2-7; the D gene is possibly TRBD2 (5 bases). The CDR3 length is 14 residues. Germline V gives CDR1 MDHEN, CDR2 SYDVKM. Trimming cost V 7 bases and J 2 bases, with 15 bases left between them. The CDR3 here is CASIAGVPTYEQYF. The CDR3 nucleotides are TGTGCCAGCATTGCGGGCGTTCCGACCTACGAGCAGTACTTC.

This chain joins TRBV30 and TRBJ1-3; the D is unclear. The CDR3 contains 18 residues. Germline V gene lookup returns CDR1 GTSNPN and CDR2 SVGIG (reference sequence). Trimming pared 2 bases from V and 0 bases from J, leaving 20 bases between. The CDR3 reads CAWSLSRVELGSGNTIYF. The CDR3 DNA reads TGTGCCTGGAGTTTATCTCGGGTCGAACTGGGCTCTGGAAACACCATATATTTT.

Only one count was recorded for this clone. The gene calls are TRBV12-5 and TRBJ1-1; tentatively, D is TRBD1 (5 bases). Germline-derived CDR1 and CDR2 are LGHNT and FRNRAP. The CDR3 contains 14 residues. The germline V and J ends were trimmed by 1 base and 5 bases, with 11 bases remaining between them. The CDR3 loop is CASGLGHGGTEAFF. The CDR3 bases are TGTGCTAGTGGTTTGGGCCACGGGGGTACTGAAGCTTTCTTT.

The rearrangement links TRBV5-6 to TRBJ2-1, with TRBD2 matching over 10 bases. This CDR3 comprises 16 residues. Trimming at V came to 2 bases and at J to 5 bases, leaving 7 bases not matched to a gene. Germline V gene lookup returns CDR1 SGHDT and CDR2 YYEEEE. The CDR3 nucleotides are TGTGCCAGCAGCTTAAAACTAGCGGGATCCGACAATGAGCAGTTCTTC. It encodes CASSLKLAGSDNEQFF.

The V call is TRBV9, the J call TRBJ2-1; TRBD2 matches at 12 bases. The ends lost 7 bases at V and 6 bases at J; junction bases unmatched: 5. Germline CDR1 is SGDLS and CDR2 is YYNGEE. This CDR3 is 14 amino acids long. CDR3 nucleotide sequence: TGTGCCAGCGGAGCACTAGCGGGGGGCAATGAGCAGTTCTTC. The encoded protein is CASGALAGGNEQFF.

The chain employs TRBV10-2 and TRBJ2-3, with TRBD2 matching 7 bases. Unmatched junction bases numbered 6, after V lost 6 bases and J lost 3 bases. The germline V gene encodes CDR1 WSHSY and CDR2 SAAADI. This CDR3 has 14 amino acids. The CDR3: CASRTAGRTDTQYF. As DNA, the CDR3 is TGCGCCAGCAGGACAGCGGGAAGGACAGATACGCAGTATTTT.

The V gene is TRBV4-1, the J gene TRBJ2-7; D perhaps matches TRBD1 (6 bases). CDR1 and CDR2 from the germline V gene are MGHRA and YSYEKL. This CDR3 comprises 15 residues. Trimming took off 4 bases at V and 0 bases at J, with 13 bases between the two ends. In nucleotides, the CDR3 is TGCGCCAGCAGCCTTGAACAGGGATCCTCCTACGAGCAGTACTTC. It encodes CASSLEQGSSYEQYF.

The J gene is TRBJ2-1, the V gene TRBV9, with D possibly TRBD1 on 6 matching bases. In germline, CDR1 is SGDLS, CDR2 YYNGEE. Trimming shortened V by 5 bases and J by 3 bases, and 12 bases separated the two germline ends. The CDR3 is made up of 14 amino acids. The CDR3 protein is CASRQGDGYNEQFF. In nucleotides, the CDR3 is TGTGCCAGCAGACAGGGAGATGGCTACAATGAGCAGTTCTTC.

The rearrangement joins TRBV13 to TRBJ2-7, with unresolved D. The CDR3 is 14 residues long. CDR1 and CDR2 from the germline V gene are PRHDT and FYEKMQ (reference sequence). Trimming shortened V by 4 bases and J by 6 bases, and 16 bases separated the two germline ends. CDR3 sequence: CASSSRSTKGEQYF. As DNA, the CDR3 is TGTGCCAGCAGCTCCCGGTCGACAAAGGGCGAGCAGTACTTC.

The chain recombines TRBV4-1 with TRBJ2-1; D unclear. The germline V and J ends were trimmed by 1 base and 9 bases, with 13 bases remaining between them. Germline V gene lookup returns CDR1 MGHRA and CDR2 YSYEKL. This CDR3 spans 14 amino acids. CDR3 nucleotides: TGCGCCAGCAGCCAAGGTACCGGGTTGGGTGAGCAGTTCTTC. This translates into CASSQGTGLGEQFF.

The rearrangement uses TRBV28 and TRBJ2-3, with 15 bases lining up with TRBD2. Germline V CDR1 and CDR2: MDHEN, SYDVKM. The CDR3 consists of 16 residues. Trimming took 6 bases from V and 5 from J; bases not matched to a gene: 6. The CDR3 here is CASSKLGLAGGDTQYF. In DNA, the CDR3 is TGTGCCAGCAGCAAACTGGGACTAGCGGGAGGAGATACGCAGTATTTT.

The gene calls are TRBV5-1 and TRBJ2-2; D is undetermined. In germline, CDR1 is SGHRS, CDR2 YFSETQ. The CDR3 has 15 residues. V was cut by 4 bases and J by 0 bases, with 10 bases left in between. In DNA, the CDR3 is TGCGCCAGCAGCCCGACCGGCTCGAACACCGGGGAGCTGTTTTTT. It specifies CASSPTGSNTGELFF.

The chain couples TRBV14 to TRBJ2-3; 9 bases match TRBD2. The CDR3 extends over 17 amino acids. V lost 0 bases, J lost 4 bases, and 8 bases stayed unmatched. Germline CDR1 reads SGHDN; CDR2 reads FVKESK. CDR3 residues: CASSQDGVAGAADTQYF. The CDR3 nucleotides read TGTGCCAGCAGCCAAGATGGAGTAGCGGGAGCGGCAGATACGCAGTATTTT. Together with reference TRBV14 and TRBJ2-3, the CDR3 gives the full variable domain: EAGVTQFPSHSVIEKGQTVTLRCDPISGHDNLYWYRRVMGKEIKFLLHFVKESKQDESGMPNNRFLAERTGGTYSTLKVQPAELEDSGVYFCASSQDGVAGAADTQYFGPGTRLTVL.

The rearrangement uses TRBV7-2 and TRBJ2-1, with 14 bases that match TRBD2. Germline lookup yields CDR1 SGHTA and CDR2 FQGNSA. CDR3 length: 14 amino acids. Losses at the gene ends were 6 bases for V and 13 bases for J; bases not matched to a gene: 8. In DNA, the CDR3 is TGTGCCAGCAGAAGACTAGCGGGAGGGTCTTCTCAGTTCTTC. It specifies CASRRLAGGSSQFF.

A single count supports this clone. The CDR3 spells CASSHRGLAFNEQFF. DNA of the CDR3: TGTGCCAGCAGCCACCGGGGTCTAGCGTTTAATGAGCAGTTCTTC. V gene TRBV6-2 or TRBV6-3 combines with J gene TRBJ2-1, with D perhaps TRBD2 (6 bases). This CDR3 region has 15 residues. CDR1 and CDR2 (germline): MNHEY, SVGEGT. The V gene lost 6 bases and the J gene lost 7 bases, with 19 bases spanning the gap.

This clone was observed a single time. The gene calls are TRBV10-3 and TRBJ2-1; possibly TRBD1 for D (5 bases). The CDR3 loop spans 12 amino acids. Germline V gene data show CDR1 as ENHRY and CDR2 as SYGVKD. V was trimmed by 10 bases and J by 3 bases, leaving 10 bases between them. The DNA of the CDR3 is TGTGCCACCAGGGAACACTACAATGAGCAGTTCTTC. Translated, it gives CATREHYNEQFF.

This clone was counted a single time. J is TRBJ2-2 and V is TRBV6-2 or TRBV6-3; D uncertain. This CDR3 spans 13 amino acids. Germline CDR1 MNHEY, CDR2 SVGEGT. Trimming stripped 6 bases from V and 5 bases from J, with 10 bases between. The CDR3 DNA reads as TGTGCCAGCAGCCTCGGGCGGACCGGGGAGCTGTTTTTT. Residues: CASSLGRTGELFF.

This clone was recorded a few times. The CDR3 sequence: CASRGLAHIQYF. CDR3 nucleotide sequence: TGTGCCAGTCGGGGCCTAGCACACATTCAGTACTTC. This chain links TRBV6-5 with TRBJ2-4; perhaps D is TRBD1 or TRBD2 (5 bases each). Germline CDR1 reads MNHEY; CDR2 reads SVGAGI. The CDR3 is made up of 12 amino acids. Trimming took off 9 bases at V and 8 bases at J, with 14 bases between the two ends.

The rearrangement joins TRBV7-9 to TRBJ1-5; D is ambiguous. This CDR3 is 15 amino acids long. The V gene's germline CDR1 is SEHNR and CDR2 FQNEAQ (reference sequence). The germline V and J ends were trimmed by 5 bases and 7 bases, with 18 bases remaining between them. This CDR3 reads CASSPDGQLSQPQHF. The CDR3, as DNA: TGTGCCAGCAGCCCCGACGGGCAGTTGAGCCAGCCCCAGCATTTT.

This chain connects TRBV7-2 to TRBJ1-1, with D possibly matching TRBD1 (5 bases). Deletions cut 3 bases from V and 10 bases from J, with 12 bases between. This CDR3 spans 12 amino acids. The germline gives CDR1 SGHTA, CDR2 FQGNSA. The CDR3 protein is CASSFAGAGAFF. In nucleotides, the CDR3 is TGTGCCAGCAGCTTTGCCGGGGCGGGAGCTTTCTTT.

This clone has just one count. This sequence joins TRBV27 and TRBJ2-7; TRBD1 might be the D (6 bases). CDR3 length: 14 amino acids. Germline CDR1 reads MNHEY; CDR2 reads SMNVEV (reference sequence). Trimming removed 3 bases from V and 4 bases from J, with 13 bases in between. Here the CDR3 DNA reads TGTGCCAGCAGTTTCTTTGGGGGCGCGTACGAGCAGTACTTC. Translated: CASSFFGGAYEQYF.

The chain is built from TRBV6-5 and TRBJ1-1; D is perhaps TRBD1 (6 bases). The germline gives CDR1 MNHEY, CDR2 SVGAGI. The CDR3 totals 14 residues. Trimming stripped 6 bases from V and 0 bases from J, with 11 bases between. CDR3 coding DNA: TGTGCCAGCAGGCGGGACATCGTGAACACTGAAGCTTTCTTT. Translated: CASRRDIVNTEAFF.

This clone was seen once. The chain couples TRBV11-3 to TRBJ2-1, with 9 bases that match TRBD2. CDR3 length: 15 residues. Per the germline V gene, CDR1 is SGHNT and CDR2 is YENEEA. After removal of 5 bases from V and 8 bases from J, the junction contained 10 bases not matched to a gene. CDR3 coding DNA: TGTGCCAGCAGCCCACTAGCGGGTCCTCTCCATGAGCAGTTCTTC. This gives the protein CASSPLAGPLHEQFF.

The chain uses TRBV27 and TRBJ2-2, with 12 bases lining up with TRBD2. The germline V gene has CDR1 MNHEY and CDR2 SMNVEV (reference sequence). The CDR3 is 15 amino acids. The trim removed 5 bases at V and 5 bases at J, leaving 3 bases unmatched. CDR3 bases: TGTGCCAGCAGTCCGGGGACTAGCGGGACCGGGGAGCTGTTTTTT. Amino acids: CASSPGTSGTGELFF.

The chain uses TRBV19 and TRBJ2-1, with D possibly called TRBD1 or TRBD2 (5 bases each). CDR1 is LNHDA and CDR2 is SQIVND in the germline V gene (reference sequence). This CDR3 has 18 residues. V was pared by 5 bases and J by 5 bases, with 25 bases between. CDR3 DNA: TGTGCCAGTAGTCCACTCACCCCCGGGACGGGTCCCCACAATGAGCAGTTCTTC. This encodes CASSPLTPGTGPHNEQFF.